This TCR beta chain is from a study of T-cell memory formation after mild COVID-19. Study-wide findings and caveats: The main location of contracting CD4+ clones was CM and EM, and that of contracting CD8+ clones was EMRA. Several responding clones turned up in pre-infection memory, indicating that cross-reactive memory may have taken part.

V gave up 2 bases and J gave up 4 bases; unmatched junction bases: 10. The CDR3 spans 16 residues. Germline V CDR1 and CDR2: ENHRY, SYGVKD. Remarks on this clonotype: Its matching antigen is unknown.

Constant-segment primers were used for 5'RACE, and the resulting TCR alpha and TCR beta cDNA libraries carried sample barcodes and UMIs. TCRdb re-called the 5' RACE reads through MiXCR, storing one row per CDR3 protein. Here the sample spans under 400,000 distinct CDR3 sequences, 25% to 30% being singletons. The sample consisted of PBMCs or a T cell subset sorted from them (not recorded which). The sequence came from an adult woman who had mild COVID-19 (a few samples of this study predate the infection). Cell type and time point are not known. The chain couples TRBV10-3 to TRBJ1-2, with 7 positions matching TRBD1. CDR3 sequence (DNA): TGTGCCATCAGTGAGCCCCCAGGGGGGTCGGGCTATGGCTACACCTTC. Translation: CAISEPPGGSGYGYTF.